Listed below are T cell receptor beta chains from one sample, sequenced in a study of blood T cells in healthy people across ages. In TCRdb, the 5' RACE reads were re-called with MiXCR into one record per CDR3 protein. The data show over 1.5 million distinct CDR3 sequences, roughly 50% seen once. Material for sequencing was blood. These receptors originate from a woman aged 35 to 49 in good health. Both conserved end residues are part of each CDR3. A D gene is named only where the DNA matches it firmly. Clone size, where shown, is once, few, many, or a class for clones that have expanded.

v_gene	j_gene	abundance	d_gene	CDR3nt	CDR3aa
TRBV20-1	TRBJ2-4	.	.	TGCAGTGCTAGAGATAGAGTCCAAGGGGGACTCTTAGCCAAAAACATTCAGTACTTC	CSARDRVQGGLLAKNIQYF
TRBV6-2/TRBV6-3	TRBJ2-4	.	.	TGTGCCAGCAGTTCGGGACCCACCGTCGGGGAGCAGTACTTC	CASSSGPTVGEQYF
TRBV20-1	TRBJ1-2	.	.	TGCAGTTCCCATGACAGCCCCTATGGCTACACCTTC	CSSHDSPYGYTF
TRBV27	TRBJ2-1	few	TRBD1	TGTGCCAGCAGTTTCACAGGGGTGGGCTCCTACAATGAGCAGTTCTTC	CASSFTGVGSYNEQFF
TRBV5-5	TRBJ1-5	.	TRBD1	TGTGCCAGCAGCTTCGGGGACAGCCGTAGCAATCAGCCCCAGCATTTT	CASSFGDSRSNQPQHF
TRBV6-2/TRBV6-3	TRBJ2-3	.	.	TGTGCCAGCAGAAACAGACAGGGAGGTCGGATAGATACGCAGTATTTT	CASRNRQGGRIDTQYF
TRBV5-6	TRBJ2-7	few	.	TGTGCCAGCGCCCCGGCGGGAAGGGCCGAGCAGTACTTC	CASAPAGRAEQYF
TRBV20-1	TRBJ2-1	.	.	TGCAGTGCTAGAGCGGGGGCGCGTTACAATGAGCAGTTCTTC	CSARAGARYNEQFF
TRBV20-1	TRBJ2-3	.	TRBD1	TGCAGTGCTAGGTCCGGGACAGGGAATGTGAGGACAGATACGCAGTATTTT	CSARSGTGNVRTDTQYF
TRBV7-8	TRBJ2-5	.	.	TGTGCCAGCAGATTACGGATCGGGGAGACCCAGTACTTC	CASRLRIGETQYF
TRBV28	TRBJ2-3	.	TRBD2	TGTGCCAGCTTTGAATTTATGGGACTAGCGGGGAACACAGATACGCAGTATTTT	CASFEFMGLAGNTDTQYF
TRBV10-3	TRBJ1-2	.	.	TGTGCCATCGGTGAAACTACACTCTTTAACTATGGCTACACCTTC	CAIGETTLFNYGYTF
TRBV9	TRBJ2-3	.	.	TGTGCCAGCAGCGTGGACACCCCAGATACGCAGTATTTT	CASSVDTPDTQYF
TRBV3-1	TRBJ1-2	.	TRBD1	TGTGCCAGCAGCCAAGCAATACAGGGGCCCTATGGCTACACCTTC	CASSQAIQGPYGYTF
TRBV3-1	TRBJ2-4	.	TRBD1	TGTGCCAGCAGCCAAGAGGGACAGGGGGGGAGGTGGTACTTC	CASSQEGQGGRWYF
TRBV4-1	TRBJ2-1	few	.	TGCGCCAGCAGCCAAGAAGGTGCGGGTTTGACCAATGAGCAGTTCTTC	CASSQEGAGLTNEQFF
TRBV6-2/TRBV6-3	TRBJ2-3	.	TRBD2	TGTGCCAGCAGTTACCCCCTGACTAGCGGGGCATCTGATACGCAGTATTTT	CASSYPLTSGASDTQYF
TRBV6-5	TRBJ2-7	few	.	TGTGCCAGCAGTTTCCTGACACGGTCGGGACACTACGAGCAGTACTTC	CASSFLTRSGHYEQYF
TRBV29-1	TRBJ2-7	.	.	TGCAGCGTTGAAGGACAGACACCCTACGAGCAGTACTTC	CSVEGQTPYEQYF
TRBV12-3/TRBV12-4	TRBJ2-4	.	.	TGTGCCAGCAGTTTACTCACAGGGACCGATTTCATAGCCAAAAACATTCAGTACTTC	CASSLLTGTDFIAKNIQYF
TRBV15	TRBJ1-2	.	.	TGTGCCACCAGCAGGACGGGAGTTTATGGCTACACCTTC	CATSRTGVYGYTF
TRBV7-2	TRBJ1-2	few	.	TGTGCCAGCAGCTTAGGACGGGGTCAGGGTGGCTACACCTTC	CASSLGRGQGGYTF
TRBV20-1	TRBJ1-4	.	.	TGCAGTGCTAGAGATCTGGGACCGCATAATGAAAAACTGTTTTTT	CSARDLGPHNEKLFF
TRBV29-1	TRBJ2-1	few	TRBD2	TGCAGCGTTGTTCCAGGGGGAGCGGGGGGGCGGAATGAGCAGTTCTTC	CSVVPGGAGGRNEQFF
TRBV5-1	TRBJ1-2	.	.	TGCGCCAGCAGCTTAACAGGCCCGGCGGGATATGGCTACACCTTC	CASSLTGPAGYGYTF
TRBV20-1	TRBJ1-4	few	.	TGCAGTGCTAGAGGGGCGTGGAATGAAAAACTGTTTTTT	CSARGAWNEKLFF
TRBV10-3	TRBJ1-6	.	.	TGTGCCATCAGTGAAGGCCTTTCCGACTCACCCCTCCACTTT	CAISEGLSDSPLHF
TRBV5-1	TRBJ1-2	.	.	TGCGCCAGCAGCGCGGGTGACTATGGCTACACCTTC	CASSAGDYGYTF
TRBV20-1	TRBJ1-2	.	TRBD1	TGCAGTGCTGGGACAGGGGAAGCTAACTATGGCTACACCTTC	CSAGTGEANYGYTF
TRBV12-3/TRBV12-4	TRBJ1-1	few	.	TGTGCCAGCAGACAAACTACAGGGAGCACTGAAGCTTTCTTT	CASRQTTGSTEAFF
TRBV20-1	TRBJ2-4	few	.	TGCAGTGCCCTCCATGAGGCCAAAAACATTCAGTACTTC	CSALHEAKNIQYF
TRBV7-9	TRBJ2-6	few	TRBD1	TGTGCCAGCAGCAACCGGGACAGGGGGATCGCCAACGTCCTGACTTTC	CASSNRDRGIANVLTF
TRBV24-1	TRBJ2-1	.	TRBD1	TGTGCCACCAGTGATCGACGCCCGACAGGGGGCGACTTTGAGACCCAGTTCTTC	CATSDRRPTGGDFETQFF
TRBV25-1	TRBJ2-7	.	.	TGTGCCAGCGGGGGCGGATTCTACGAGCAGTACTTC	CASGGGFYEQYF
TRBV24-1	TRBJ2-1	.	TRBD2	TGTGCCACCAGTGATCAGGGGCTAGCGGGGAATGAGCAGTTCTTC	CATSDQGLAGNEQFF
TRBV15	TRBJ2-1	few	.	TGTGCCACCAGCAGAGGGGACTCGAGCTCCTACAATGAGCAGTTCTTC	CATSRGDSSSYNEQFF
TRBV12-3/TRBV12-4	TRBJ2-1	many	TRBD2	TGTGCCAGCAGCGCTCTCGCGGGGGGCTACAATGAGCAGTTCTTC	CASSALAGGYNEQFF
TRBV5-1	TRBJ2-1	.	TRBD1	TGCGCCAGCAGCTGGGGGGGACAGGGTTCGAGCTCCTACAATGAGCAGTTCTTC	CASSWGGQGSSSYNEQFF
TRBV12-3/TRBV12-4	TRBJ2-1	.	TRBD2	TGTGCCAGCAGTTTAGCCCCCCCTCGACTAGCGGGGGGGAACTACAATGAGCAGTTCTTC	CASSLAPPRLAGGNYNEQFF
TRBV20-1	TRBJ1-5	.	.	TGCAGTGCCATTAGTTTGGGGGGGAATCAGCCCCAGCATTTT	CSAISLGGNQPQHF
TRBV6-1	TRBJ2-7	.	.	TGTGCCAGCAGTGACGGGATAGGGAACTACGAGCAGTACTTC	CASSDGIGNYEQYF
TRBV5-1	TRBJ2-1	.	.	TGCGCCAGCAGCTTGGCGAGACAGGTGGATGAGCAGTTCTTC	CASSLARQVDEQFF
TRBV12-3/TRBV12-4	TRBJ2-1	few	.	TGTGCCAGCAGTTTATGGGTAGAGGGGAACAATGAGCAGTTCTTC	CASSLWVEGNNEQFF
TRBV7-9	TRBJ2-6	.	.	TGTGCCAGCAGCCCTTACCAGCAGGCACTCGCCGTCCTGACTTTC	CASSPYQQALAVLTF
TRBV5-1	TRBJ2-7	.	TRBD1	TGCGCCAGCAGCCAAAGGGACAGGGGGGAGTACGAGCAGTACTTC	CASSQRDRGEYEQYF
TRBV7-2	TRBJ2-1	few	TRBD2	TGTGCCAGCAGCTTAGGCGGGGGATTACTCGACCTCGTCTACAATGAGCAGTTCTTC	CASSLGGGLLDLVYNEQFF
TRBV20-1	TRBJ2-4	.	.	TGCAGTGCGCATGAGGGGCTACTAGCCAAAAACATTCAGTACTTC	CSAHEGLLAKNIQYF
TRBV15	TRBJ2-3	few	.	TGTGCCACCAGCAGATCCTCAGTGGATACGCAGTATTTT	CATSRSSVDTQYF
TRBV6-1	TRBJ2-4	.	.	TGTGCCAGCAGCCGCAACCGGGACTCCAAAAACATTCAGTACTTC	CASSRNRDSKNIQYF
TRBV20-1	TRBJ2-3	.	.	TGCAGTGCTAGTTCCCCGCCAGATACGCAGTATTTT	CSASSPPDTQYF
TRBV25-1	TRBJ1-2	.	.	TGTGCCAGCAGTGAAACAGCATACTATGGCTACACCTTC	CASSETAYYGYTF
TRBV7-2	TRBJ2-5	.	TRBD1	TGTGCCAGCAGCCAAATCGGACAGGGGCAAGAGACCCAGTACTTC	CASSQIGQGQETQYF
TRBV7-7	TRBJ2-3	.	TRBD2	TGTGCTCCAGCCCCGGGACTAGCGGGGTGGACAGATACGCAGTATTTT	CAPAPGLAGWTDTQYF
TRBV14	TRBJ2-1	.	.	TGTGCCAGCAGCCAATCCTGGAACAATGAGCGGTTCTTC	CASSQSWNNERFF
TRBV29-1	TRBJ2-7	.	TRBD2	TGCAGCGTTGAAGGTCCCCAGCGGGAATACAATGAGCAGTACTTC	CSVEGPQREYNEQYF
TRBV4-2	TRBJ2-7	.	.	TGTGCCAGCAGCCACCTTGGCAGGGATCTAAACGAGCAGTACTTC	CASSHLGRDLNEQYF
TRBV20-1	TRBJ1-1	.	.	TGCAGTGCTAGAGGTATAGGGGAGAACACTGAAGCTTTCTTT	CSARGIGENTEAFF